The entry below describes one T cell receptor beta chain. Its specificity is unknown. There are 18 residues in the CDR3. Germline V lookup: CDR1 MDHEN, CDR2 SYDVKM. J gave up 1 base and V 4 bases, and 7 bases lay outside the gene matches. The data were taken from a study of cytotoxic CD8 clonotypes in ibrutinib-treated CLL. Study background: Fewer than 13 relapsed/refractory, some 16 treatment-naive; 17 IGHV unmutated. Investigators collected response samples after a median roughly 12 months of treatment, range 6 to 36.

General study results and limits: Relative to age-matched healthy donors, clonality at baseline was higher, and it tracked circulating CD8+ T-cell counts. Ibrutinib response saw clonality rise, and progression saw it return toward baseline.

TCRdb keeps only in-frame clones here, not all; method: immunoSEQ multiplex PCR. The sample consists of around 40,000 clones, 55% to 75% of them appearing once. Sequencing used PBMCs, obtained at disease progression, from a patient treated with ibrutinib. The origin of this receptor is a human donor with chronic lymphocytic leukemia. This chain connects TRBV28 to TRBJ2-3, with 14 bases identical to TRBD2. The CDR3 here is CASSSPTSGRAGTDTQYF. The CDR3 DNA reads TGTGCCAGCAGTTCCCCGACTAGCGGGAGGGCTGGCACAGATACGCAGTATTTT.